The clone carrying this TCR beta chain was picked up a small number of times. One end of the junction is discordant with germline, which a read error may explain. The source of the sample is a study of molecular identifiers for immune sequencing clone quantification. A CD8+CD4-CCR7+CD45RA+ phenotype served as the sorting definition for naive CD8 T cells. TCRdb reprocessed the PCR reads with MiXCR, giving one entry per CDR3 protein. Of about 510,000 distinct CDR3 sequences in the sample, around 23% were seen once. The CDR3 has 14 amino acids. This chain links TRBV5-3 with TRBJ2-3; D ambiguous. TRBV5-3 is known as an ORF, though its function is uncertain. Sequenced input: naive CD8+ T cells from blood, with Jurkat cell RNA spiked in. Documented subset: FACS-sorted CD8+CD4-CCR7+CD45RA+ naive T cells. The clonotype comes from a human donor in good health. Some libraries in this study had Jurkat cell RNA spiked in. CDR3 coding DNA: TGTGCCAGCAGCTTGCAGGAGTCCACAGATACGCAGTATTTT. The encoded protein is CASSLQESTDTQYF.